This TCR beta chain was recovered during a study of lymphopenia after photon versus proton radiotherapy. Study-wide points: Larger post-nadir TCR diversity loss correlated inversely with survival in deceased patients. Post-nadir diversity loss with photons came from oligoclonal expansion, particularly CD8+ Temra cells. Only patients who died were analyzed for survival; proton advantage is unproven. Relative stability marked proton patients; photon patients lost diversity and naive cells.

This CDR3 spans 9 amino acids. Germline V gene data show CDR1 as DFQATT and CDR2 as SNEGSKA (reference sequence). Trimming stripped 7 bases from V and 7 bases from J, with 7 bases between. To note about this clone: Its antigen remains unknown.

Sequencing used immunoSEQ multiplex PCR; TCRdb keeps in-frame clones, though not all of them. Among some 30,000 clones, 87% were seen once, and the ten largest hold 50%. The V gene is TRBV20-1, the J gene TRBJ1-2; the D is unclear. This specimen was peripheral blood, taken from a patient treated with proton-based radiotherapy. The origin of this receptor is a woman aged 55 to 70 with cholangiocarcinoma. Some clones in this sample may be carry-over from other donors' samples. The CDR3 DNA reads TGCAGTGGGGGTCTTGGCTACACCTTC. It specifies CSGGLGYTF.